This TCR beta chain emerged from a study of blood T cells in healthy people across ages. With 0 bases removed from V and 2 bases from J, the gap between germline ends came to 7 bases. Germline V gene data show CDR1 as LGHDT and CDR2 as YNNKEL (reference sequence). This CDR3 has 14 amino acids. This clonotype was observed once. Then a second PCR, running about 6 to 12 cycles, was carried out with a sample-barcoded 5' primer and a J-beta primer mix. From the 5' RACE reads, TCRdb called clonotypes with MiXCR, one entry per CDR3 protein. The table shows 1.5 million to 2 million distinct CDR3 sequences, with 49% occurring only once.

What was sequenced was blood. This chain uses TRBV3-1 with TRBJ1-2; D gene unclear. The receptor's source is a woman in her thirties or forties in good health. The CDR3 nucleotides read TGTGCCAGCAGCCAAGAGGCACTGAACTATGGCTACACCTTC. Its translation is CASSQEALNYGYTF.